The following is a T cell receptor beta chain sequence with its context. Its antigen is currently not known. Nothing much larger sits one base from this clone, and base qualities are not available. Stable Graves' hyperthyroidism was defined as no progression to ophthalmopathy during 18 months of follow-up. Hyperthyroidism patients were newly diagnosed, had a disease duration of under 2 months, and were aged 18 to 65 years. The study excluded patients with uncontrolled infections, other autoimmune diseases, pregnancy or lactation. Diagnoses were established on the basis of clinical symptoms, serum thyroxine and TRAb, thyroid ultrasound, and orbital computed tomography. PBMCs were separated from around 9.1 ml of fresh peripheral blood using Ficoll-Paque density gradient centrifugation. Total RNA was extracted with Trizol reagent, and quality was checked on an Agilent 2100 Bioanalyzer. V and J lose 6 bases and 7 bases, and a span of 13 bases separates them. The germline V gene specifies SGHVS as CDR1 and FQNEAQ as CDR2. Spanning cysteine to phenylalanine, the CDR3 consists of 13 amino acids. Only the CDR3 DNA stays, 39 bases, in frame from base 1.

This sample is part of a study of T cells in Graves' hyperthyroidism and ophthalmopathy (dated 2019 in TCRdb). Regarding the study in general: Peripheral blood samples were taken at initial diagnosis, before any treatment was given. In addition, the study compared T-cell repertoires in thyroid tissue and in blood from about six Graves' hyperthyroidism patients. The paper describes TCR Vbeta CDR3 sequencing of 135 peripheral blood samples, made up of roughly 40 ophthalmopathy patients, around 78 hyperthyroidism patients and roughly 17 progressor patients. The 90 or so discovery patients were randomly split 7:3 into training and test sets. To identify TCR V-J signatures that set the groups apart, the researchers used a discovery cohort of 95 to 100 patients, made up of 43 with Graves' ophthalmopathy and 57 with stable Graves' hyperthyroidism. Prospective prediction of ophthalmopathy was tested in an independent validation cohort of some 19 hyperthyroidism patients and 17 patients who later progressed to ophthalmopathy. After sampling, hyperthyroidism patients received methimazole starting at 30 mg daily, and ophthalmopathy patients received high-dose intravenous methylprednisolone.

Findings and caveats that apply to the study as a whole: No statistical method was used to set the sample size in advance, and investigators knew the group allocation. Ophthalmopathy was separated from stable hyperthyroidism by a 13 V-J signature model, with 85% to 90% sensitivity and roughly 84% specificity obtained in cross-validation and 80%/75% obtained in testing. Most expanded thyroid clonotypes (frequency above 0.001) were also found in blood, which suggests that blood repertoires may mirror thyroid immune responses. In validation, the model predicted progression to ophthalmopathy a median of about 6.5 months before onset, with about 71% sensitivity and roughly 79% specificity.

The TCR beta CDR3 regions were amplified from RNA transcripts. The TCR CDR3 was subjected to a first round of RT-PCR using the HTBI primer set and the Qiagen OneStep RT-PCR kit. Libraries were constructed in a second round of multiplex PCR, after which size selection and purification were carried out. Paired-end sequencing of the libraries was performed with 100 bp reads on an Illumina HiSeq2000. The study's processing was this. SOAPnuke was used to process the raw data, throwing out any read that contained adapters or uncalled bases, had a mean Phred below 15, or lacked an exact constant-primer or identifier match. COPE v1.2.5 was used to merge high-quality paired reads, and clonotypes were defined as unique nucleotide sequences. Clonotypes were aligned to IMGT TRBV, TRBD and TRBJ reference segments using MiTCR v1.1. The analysis included only V-J combinations with a frequency above 0.0001, which together covered around 99% of the repertoires. A TCS score was defined as the ratio between F50 (clonal expansion) and ExV (chaos), using BLOSUM62-based TCRdist between CDR3 peptides within each V-J. Welch's t-statistics and random forest reduced fewer than 600 V-J features to 13, which were used in a naive Bayes classifier (R e1071). TCRdb took the public reads, trimmed them with fastp at Q25, ran MiXCR for clone calling and kept in-frame beta chains. Every distinct CDR3 protein forms one entry, paired with its most common genes and DNA. TCRdb's processing, not the authors' own work, is the source of the V and J calls. The sample table shows around 300,000 distinct CDR3 sequences, and roughly 13% are seen once. The ten largest clones represent 7.9% of the sample.

Sequenced material: blood. The chain employs TRBV7-8 and TRBJ2-1; TRBD2 is possibly the D segment (5 matching bases). The source is a woman aged 40-49 years with Graves' hyperthyroidism. The DNA is TGTGCCAGCAGGCTTACTAGGGCGAATGAGCAGTTCTTC. The encoded protein is CASRLTRANEQFF.